The rows below give T cell receptor beta chains drawn from one sample of a study of breast tumors, draining lymph nodes, adjacent tissues. MiXCR, run by TCRdb on the multiplex PCR reads, gives a single entry per CDR3 protein. The data show 85,000 to 130,000 distinct CDR3 sequences, under 40% seen once. Material: axillary lymph node tissue. The receptors come from a female donor with breast cancer. Some clones in this sample may be carry-over from other donors' samples. CDR3s include the opening cysteine and the closing phenylalanine or tryptophan. A D gene is named only where the DNA matches it firmly. Clone size appears in some rows only: once, few, many, or a class for an expanded clone.

v_gene	j_gene	d_gene	abundance	len	CDR3nt	CDR3aa
TRBV5-1	TRBJ2-5	TRBD2	few	16	TGCGCCAGCAGCTTGGCGCTAGCGGGAGGGAGAGAGACCCAGTACTTC	CASSLALAGGRETQYF
TRBV6-1	TRBJ2-6	NA	few	15	TGTGCCAGCACCCCCGGGGGCTCTGGGGCCAACGTCCTGACTTTC	CASTPGGSGANVLTF
TRBV7-2	TRBJ2-5	NA	NA	13	TGTGCCAGCAGCTTAGTTAGGTTGGAGACCCAGTACTTC	CASSLVRLETQYF
TRBV4-3	TRBJ2-7	TRBD2	NA	15	TGCGCCAGCAGCCGGGGACTAGGAAGTGGGGACGAGCAGTACTTC	CASSRGLGSGDEQYF
TRBV18	TRBJ2-3	NA	many	14	TGTGCCAGCTCACCAGGGCGGGGCACAGATACGCAGTATTTT	CASSPGRGTDTQYF
TRBV20-1	TRBJ2-1	TRBD2	many	14	TGCAGTGCTCAACCTAGCGGGGGGGACAATGAGCAGTTCTTC	CSAQPSGGDNEQFF
TRBV9	TRBJ1-5	NA	NA	14	TGTGCCAGCAGCAGAGGATTGGGATGCCAGCCCCAGCATTTT	CASSRGLGCQPQHF
TRBV6-5	TRBJ1-3	NA	many	15	TGTGCCAGCAGTTACTCTCCCAGCTCTGGAAACACCATATATTTT	CASSYSPSSGNTIYF
TRBV20-1	TRBJ1-1	NA	many	11	TGCAGTGCTAATCCCGAGGCTGAAGCTTTCTTT	CSANPEAEAFF
TRBV11-2	TRBJ1-1	TRBD1	few	15	TGTGCCAGCAGCTTCGGACAGGGAATCAACACTGAAGCTTTCTTT	CASSFGQGINTEAFF
TRBV7-2	TRBJ2-5	NA	many	13	TGTGCCAGCAGCTTGATAACCCCCGAGACCCAGTACTTC	CASSLITPETQYF
TRBV14	TRBJ1-1	NA	few	14	TGTGCCAGCAGCAAGAGGGTTAGGGACACTGAAGCTTTCTTT	CASSKRVRDTEAFF
TRBV7-2	TRBJ2-2	NA	many	17	TGTGCCAGCAGCTTAGCTCCGCTGGTGTCGAACACCGGGGAGCTGTTTTTT	CASSLAPLVSNTGELFF
TRBV12-3/TRBV12-4	TRBJ1-4	NA	few	14	TGTGCCAGCAGTGTCGGGGGAACTAATGAAAAACTGTTTTTT	CASSVGGTNEKLFF
TRBV20-1	TRBJ2-1	NA	many	14	TGCAGTGCTCCCCGACTAGTGGGCAACAATGAGCAGTTCTTC	CSAPRLVGNNEQFF
TRBV5-4	TRBJ2-1	TRBD2	many	16	TGTGCCAGCAGCTCGGGACTAGCGGGAATAAACAATGAGCAGTTCTTC	CASSSGLAGINNEQFF
TRBV9	TRBJ2-5	TRBD2	many	15	TGTGCCAGCAGCGTAACTAGCGGGGCCCAAGAGACCCAGTACTTC	CASSVTSGAQETQYF
TRBV6-2/TRBV6-3	TRBJ2-1	NA	few	17	TGTGCCAGCAGTCACCTCCCACAGGGTAGCTCCTACAATGAGCAGTTCTTC	CASSHLPQGSSYNEQFF
TRBV2	TRBJ2-7	TRBD2	NA	15	TGTGCCAGCAGTGAAGGGACGGGGAGGGCCTACGAGCAGTACTTC	CASSEGTGRAYEQYF
TRBV9	TRBJ2-7	NA	many	13	TGTGCCAGCAGCGGGGGGGTCTTCCACGAGCAGTACTTC	CASSGGVFHEQYF
TRBV14	TRBJ2-7	TRBD2	many	16	TGTGCCAGCAGCATAGGGACTAGCGGGAGTGTATACGAGCAGTACTTC	CASSIGTSGSVYEQYF
TRBV5-1	TRBJ1-6	NA	many	17	TGCGCCAGCAGCTTGGCAGATTGGGGGGCTTATAATTCACCCCTCCACTTT	CASSLADWGAYNSPLHF
TRBV19	TRBJ2-3	NA	many	13	TGTGCCACCACTAACAGAGCCACAGATACGCAGTATTTT	CATTNRATDTQYF
TRBV9	TRBJ1-2	NA	many	16	TGTGCCAGCAGCGTAGAGGCAGTGGACGGATCCTATGGCTACACCTTC	CASSVEAVDGSYGYTF
TRBV6-4	TRBJ2-1	NA	many	16	TGTGCCAGCAGTGACGGGGGTAGCGGCCTCTACAATGAGCAGTTCTTC	CASSDGGSGLYNEQFF
TRBV20-1	TRBJ2-1	NA	many	18	TGCAGTGCTAGAGGATTAGGGTTCCCTTCCGAATACTACAATGAGCAGTTCTTC	CSARGLGFPSEYYNEQFF